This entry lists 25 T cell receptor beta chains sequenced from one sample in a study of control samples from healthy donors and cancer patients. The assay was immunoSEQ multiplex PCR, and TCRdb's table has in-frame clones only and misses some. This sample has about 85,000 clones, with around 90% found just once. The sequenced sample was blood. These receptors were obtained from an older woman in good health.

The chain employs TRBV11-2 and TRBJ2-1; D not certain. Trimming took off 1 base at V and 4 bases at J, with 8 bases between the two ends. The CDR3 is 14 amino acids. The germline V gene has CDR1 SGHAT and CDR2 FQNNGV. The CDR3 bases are TGTGCCAGCAGCTTAGGTGGGCCGTACAATGAGCAGTTCTTC. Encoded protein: CASSLGGPYNEQFF.

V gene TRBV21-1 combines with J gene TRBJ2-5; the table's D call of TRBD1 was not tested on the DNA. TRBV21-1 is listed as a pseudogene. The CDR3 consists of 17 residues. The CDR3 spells CASSKAIGRQYQETQYF. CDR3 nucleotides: TGTGCCAGCAGCAAGGCAATTGGACGACAGTACCAAGAGACCCAGTACTTC.

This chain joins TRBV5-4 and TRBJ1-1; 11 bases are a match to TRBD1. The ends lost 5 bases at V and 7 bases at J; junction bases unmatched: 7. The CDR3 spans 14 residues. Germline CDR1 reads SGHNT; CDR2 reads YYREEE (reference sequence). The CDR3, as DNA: TGTGCCAGCAGTACCGGGACAGGGGGAAATGAAGCTTTCTTT. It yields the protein CASSTGTGGNEAFF.

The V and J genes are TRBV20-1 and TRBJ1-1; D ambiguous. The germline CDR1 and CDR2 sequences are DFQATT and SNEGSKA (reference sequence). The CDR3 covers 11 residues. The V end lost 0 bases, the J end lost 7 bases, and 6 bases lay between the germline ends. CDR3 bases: TGCAGTGCTAGAGATCGGGGTGAAGCTTTCTTT. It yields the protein CSARDRGEAFF.

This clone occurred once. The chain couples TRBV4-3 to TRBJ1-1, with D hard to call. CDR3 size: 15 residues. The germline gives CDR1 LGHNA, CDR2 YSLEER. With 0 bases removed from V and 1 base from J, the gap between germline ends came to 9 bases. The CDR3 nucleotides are TGCGCCAGCAGCCAAGATCAATCAGGGAACACTGAAGCTTTCTTT. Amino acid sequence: CASSQDQSGNTEAFF.

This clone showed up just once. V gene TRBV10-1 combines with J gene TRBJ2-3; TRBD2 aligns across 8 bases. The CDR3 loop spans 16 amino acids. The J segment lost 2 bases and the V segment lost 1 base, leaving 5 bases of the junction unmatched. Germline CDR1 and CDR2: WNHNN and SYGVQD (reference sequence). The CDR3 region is CASSEFAGGPTDTQYF. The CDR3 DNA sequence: TGCGCCAGCAGTGAGTTTGCGGGGGGACCCACAGATACGCAGTATTTT.

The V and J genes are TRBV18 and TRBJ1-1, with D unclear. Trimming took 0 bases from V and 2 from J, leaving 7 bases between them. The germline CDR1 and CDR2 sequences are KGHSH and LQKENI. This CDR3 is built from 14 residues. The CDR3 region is CASSPPGSNTEAFF. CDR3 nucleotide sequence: TGTGCCAGCTCACCACCAGGCTCCAACACTGAAGCTTTCTTT.

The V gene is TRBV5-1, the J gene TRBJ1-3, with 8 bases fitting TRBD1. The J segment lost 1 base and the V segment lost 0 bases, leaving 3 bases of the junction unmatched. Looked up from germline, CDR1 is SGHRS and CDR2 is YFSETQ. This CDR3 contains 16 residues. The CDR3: CASSLGDRQSGNTIYF. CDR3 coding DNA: TGCGCCAGCAGCTTGGGGGACAGGCAATCTGGAAACACCATATATTTT.

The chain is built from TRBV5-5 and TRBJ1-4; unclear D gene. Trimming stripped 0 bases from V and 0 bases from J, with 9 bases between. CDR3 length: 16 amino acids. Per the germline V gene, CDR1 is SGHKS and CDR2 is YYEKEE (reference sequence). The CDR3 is CASSLGYSATNEKLFF. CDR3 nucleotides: TGTGCCAGCAGCTTGGGGTACAGCGCAACTAATGAAAAACTGTTTTTT.

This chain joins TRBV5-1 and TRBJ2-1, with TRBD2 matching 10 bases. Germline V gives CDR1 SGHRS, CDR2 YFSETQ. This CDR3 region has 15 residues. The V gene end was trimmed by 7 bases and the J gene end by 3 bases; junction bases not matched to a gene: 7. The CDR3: CASGIAGGLYNEQFF. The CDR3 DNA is TGCGCCAGCGGAATAGCGGGGGGCCTCTACAATGAGCAGTTCTTC.

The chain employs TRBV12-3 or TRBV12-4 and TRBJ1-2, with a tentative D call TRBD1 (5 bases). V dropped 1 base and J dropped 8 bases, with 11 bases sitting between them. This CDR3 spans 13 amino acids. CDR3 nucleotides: TGTGCCAGCAGTTTAGTACAGGATAGCGGCTACACCTTC. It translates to CASSLVQDSGYTF.

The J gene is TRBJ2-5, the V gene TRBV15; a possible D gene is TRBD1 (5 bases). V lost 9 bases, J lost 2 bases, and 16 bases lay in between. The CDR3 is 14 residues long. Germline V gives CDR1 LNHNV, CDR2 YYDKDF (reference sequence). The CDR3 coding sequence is TGTGCCACGGCACGTGGACACCAACAAGAGACCCAGTACTTC. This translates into CATARGHQQETQYF.

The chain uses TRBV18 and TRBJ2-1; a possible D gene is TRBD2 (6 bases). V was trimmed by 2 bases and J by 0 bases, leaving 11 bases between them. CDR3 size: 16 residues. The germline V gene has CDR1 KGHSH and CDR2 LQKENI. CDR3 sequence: CASSPVGGVSYNEQFF. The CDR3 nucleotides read TGTGCCAGCTCACCAGTGGGGGGAGTCTCCTACAATGAGCAGTTCTTC.

In nucleotides, the CDR3 is TGCAGTGCTAGTGAGAGGTACAATGAGCAGTTCTTC. It is translated as CSASERYNEQFF. The J gene is TRBJ2-1, the V gene TRBV20-1; D ambiguous. V lost 3 bases and J lost 4, with 7 bases in between. The CDR3 runs 12 residues. CDR1 is DFQATT, CDR2 SNEGSKA, per germline (reference sequence).

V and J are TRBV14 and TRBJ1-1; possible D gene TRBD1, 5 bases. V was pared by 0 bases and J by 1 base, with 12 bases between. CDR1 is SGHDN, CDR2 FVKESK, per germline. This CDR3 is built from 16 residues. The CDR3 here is CASSQDALGQNTEAFF. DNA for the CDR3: TGTGCCAGCAGCCAAGATGCGTTAGGACAGAACACTGAAGCTTTCTTT.

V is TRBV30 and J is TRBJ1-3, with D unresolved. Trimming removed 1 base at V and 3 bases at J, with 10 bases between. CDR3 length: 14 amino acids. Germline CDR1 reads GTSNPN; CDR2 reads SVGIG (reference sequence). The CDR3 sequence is CAWSAGSIGNTIYF. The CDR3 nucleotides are TGTGCCTGGAGTGCCGGCTCAATTGGAAACACCATATATTTT.

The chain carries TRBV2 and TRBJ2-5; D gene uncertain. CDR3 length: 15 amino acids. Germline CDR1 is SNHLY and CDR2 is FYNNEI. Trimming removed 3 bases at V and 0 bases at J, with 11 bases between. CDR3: CASSDLGGYQETQYF. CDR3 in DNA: TGTGCCAGCAGTGACCTGGGCGGCTACCAAGAGACCCAGTACTTC.

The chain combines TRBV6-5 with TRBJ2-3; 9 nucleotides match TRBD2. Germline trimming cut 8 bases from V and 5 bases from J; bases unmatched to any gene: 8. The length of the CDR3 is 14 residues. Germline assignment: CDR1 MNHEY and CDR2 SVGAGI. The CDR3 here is CASLSGSSQDTQYF. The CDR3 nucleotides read TGTGCCAGCCTTAGCGGGAGTTCTCAAGATACGCAGTATTTT.

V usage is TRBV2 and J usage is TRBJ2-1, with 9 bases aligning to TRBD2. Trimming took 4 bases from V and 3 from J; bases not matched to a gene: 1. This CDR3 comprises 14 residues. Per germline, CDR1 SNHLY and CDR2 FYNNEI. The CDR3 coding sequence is TGTGCCAGCAGTGCGACTAGCGGCTACAATGAGCAGTTCTTC. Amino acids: CASSATSGYNEQFF.

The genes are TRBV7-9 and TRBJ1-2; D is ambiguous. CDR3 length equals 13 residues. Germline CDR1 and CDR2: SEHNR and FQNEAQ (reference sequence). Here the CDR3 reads CVSRDSGSFGYTF. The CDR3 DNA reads TGTGTCTCTAGGGATAGCGGATCCTTTGGCTACACCTTC.

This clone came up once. The CDR3 sequence: CASSIWDGNYGYTF. CDR3 coding DNA: TGTGCCAGTAGTATATGGGACGGTAACTATGGCTACACCTTC. The J gene is TRBJ1-2, the V gene TRBV19, with D possibly being TRBD1 (5 bases). There are 14 residues in the CDR3. CDR1 and CDR2 (germline): LNHDA, SQIVND (reference sequence). Trimming stripped 2 bases from V and 1 base from J, with 8 bases between.

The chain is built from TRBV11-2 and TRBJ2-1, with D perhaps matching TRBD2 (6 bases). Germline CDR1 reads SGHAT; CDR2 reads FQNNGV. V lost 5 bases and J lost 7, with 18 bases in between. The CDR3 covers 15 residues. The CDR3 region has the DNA TGTGCCAGCAGCCTACCAAGACTAGGGTATAATGAGCAGTTCTTC. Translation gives CASSLPRLGYNEQFF.

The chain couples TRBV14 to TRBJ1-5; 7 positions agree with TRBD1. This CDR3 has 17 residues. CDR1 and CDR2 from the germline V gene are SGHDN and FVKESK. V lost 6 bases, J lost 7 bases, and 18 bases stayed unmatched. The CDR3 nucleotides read TGTGCCAGCAGACGTATTGGAACTTCAGGGGGGATGCAGCCCCAGCATTTT. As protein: CASRRIGTSGGMQPQHF.

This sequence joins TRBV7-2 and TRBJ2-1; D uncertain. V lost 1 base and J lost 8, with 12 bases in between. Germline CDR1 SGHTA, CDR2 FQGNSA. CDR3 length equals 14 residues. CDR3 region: CASSLVRSTHEQFF. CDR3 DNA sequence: TGTGCCAGCAGCTTAGTTCGTAGCACCCATGAGCAGTTCTTC. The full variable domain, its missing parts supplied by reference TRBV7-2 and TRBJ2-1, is GAGVSQSPSNKVTEKGKDVELRCDPISGHTALYWYRQSLGQGLEFLIYFQGNSAPDKSGLPSDRFSAERTGGSVSTLTIQRTQQEDSAVYLCASSLVRSTHEQFFGPGTRLTVL.

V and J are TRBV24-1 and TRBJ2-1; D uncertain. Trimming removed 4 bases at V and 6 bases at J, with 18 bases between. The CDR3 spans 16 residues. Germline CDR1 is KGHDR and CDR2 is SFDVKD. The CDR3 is CATSDFAQTGLNEQFF. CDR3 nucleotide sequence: TGTGCCACCAGTGACTTTGCCCAGACGGGCCTCAATGAGCAGTTCTTC.